Sequencing of this TCR beta chain was carried out in a study of beta chain features in type 1 diabetes. Only one heparinised blood draw was taken per donor, and its volume averaged about 120 mL. Unmatched junction bases numbered 10, after V lost 3 bases and J lost 8 bases. Germline V gene lookup returns CDR1 SGDLS and CDR2 YYNGEE. The CDR3 loop spans 14 amino acids. Every bit of the isolated RNA underwent reverse transcription, so sequencing read expressed TCRB transcripts. The repertoire was sequenced with immunoSEQ multiplex PCR; TCRdb's copy has only in-frame clones and lacks some. Here the sample spans 860,000 or so clones, under 20% being singletons.

Sequencing was carried out using naive CD4+ T cells from blood. This sequence originates from a young woman in good health. The chain couples TRBV9 to TRBJ1-2, with 7 bases identical to TRBD1. The CDR3 here is CASSGQGWARGYTF. In DNA form, the CDR3 reads TGTGCCAGCAGCGGACAGGGATGGGCGAGGGGCTACACCTTC.